This passage covers 18 T cell receptor beta chains from one sample sequenced in a study of cytomegalovirus exposure and HLA in healthy donors. The PCR employed 60 Vbeta primers together with 13 Jbeta primers. Sequenced by immunoSEQ multiplex PCR; TCRdb stores in-frame clones only, minus some. The profile shows 150,000 to 200,000 clones, around 80% of them singletons. Sequencing was carried out using PBMCs. The receptors were gathered from a man aged 18 to 35 in good health and CMV-seropositive.

The chain uses TRBV18 and TRBJ1-4; no reliable D call. V was cut by 3 bases and J by 7 bases, with 9 bases left in between. From germline, CDR1 is KGHSH and CDR2 LQKENI. The CDR3 is 13 residues long. This CDR3 is CASSPRSVEKLFF. DNA for the CDR3: TGTGCCAGCTCACCGAGAAGCGTTGAAAAACTGTTTTTT.

This clone has just a few counts. The chain carries TRBV28 and TRBJ1-5; D perhaps matches TRBD1 (6 bases). Germline lookup yields CDR1 MDHEN and CDR2 SYDVKM. Deletions cut 5 bases from V and 7 bases from J, with 15 bases between. The CDR3 loop spans 14 amino acids. The CDR3 sequence: CASSPHRAGQPQHF. The CDR3, as DNA: TGTGCCAGCAGTCCTCACAGGGCCGGGCAGCCCCAGCATTTT.

Only one count was recorded for this clone. The chain joins TRBV10-2 to TRBJ2-7; 13 bases match TRBD2. Trimming at V came to 6 bases and at J to 2 bases, leaving 25 bases not matched to a gene. The germline CDR1 and CDR2 sequences are WSHSY and SAAADI. The CDR3 is made up of 22 amino acids. The CDR3 coding sequence is TGCGCCAGCAGCGACAGAACCCCCGGGACTAGCGGGACCCACTTTAGTACCTACGAGCAGTACTTC. Translating gives CASSDRTPGTSGTHFSTYEQYF.

This chain joins TRBV6-4 and TRBJ2-7; tentatively, D is TRBD1 (7 bases). Trimming shortened V by 8 bases and J by 2 bases, and 13 bases separated the two germline ends. Germline CDR1 is MRHNA and CDR2 is SNTAGT. This CDR3 comprises 13 residues. This CDR3 is CASWRGRAYEQYF. CDR3 coding DNA: TGTGCCAGCTGGAGGGGGCGGGCCTACGAGCAGTACTTC.

V is TRBV18 and J is TRBJ1-1; 7 bases line up with TRBD1. CDR1 is KGHSH, CDR2 LQKENI, per germline. V shed 6 bases and J 2 bases; nucleotides not matched to a gene: 6. CDR3 length: 14 residues. CDR3 coding DNA: TGTGCCAGCTCTCACGGGACAGCCAACACTGAAGCTTTCTTT. Translation gives CASSHGTANTEAFF.

The rearrangement joins TRBV2 to TRBJ2-1; 14 bases align to TRBD2. This CDR3 has 15 residues. The germline gives CDR1 SNHLY, CDR2 FYNNEI. The V segment lost 6 bases and the J segment 9 bases; nucleotides outside the gene matches: 7. CDR3 region: CASRGTSGSLGEQFF. Written as DNA, the CDR3 is TGTGCCAGCAGAGGGACTAGCGGGAGTTTGGGTGAGCAGTTCTTC. Drawing the rest from reference TRBV2 and TRBJ2-1, the complete variable domain is EPEVTQTPSHQVTQMGQEVILRCVPISNHLYFYWYRQILGQKVEFLVSFYNNEISEKSEIFDDQFSVERPDGSNFTLKIRSTKLEDSAMYFCASRGTSGSLGEQFFGPGTRLTVL.

This clone was seen only a few times. The genes are TRBV14 and TRBJ1-1, with D unresolved. The germline V gene encodes CDR1 SGHDN and CDR2 FVKESK. This CDR3 region has 13 residues. The germline V and J ends were trimmed by 0 bases and 11 bases, with 13 bases remaining between them. CDR3 nucleotide sequence: TGTGCCAGCAGCCAAGATCGAGGCAGTGACGCTTTCTTT. Encoded protein: CASSQDRGSDAFF.

This rearrangement joins TRBV7-9 to TRBJ1-6, with TRBD1 as a possible D gene (6 bases). This CDR3 is built from 19 residues. V lost 4 bases to trimming and J lost 0 bases, with 19 bases between them. Germline V gives CDR1 SEHNR, CDR2 FQNEAQ (reference sequence). The CDR3 region is CASSSTGGGGSSYNSPLHF. The CDR3 coding sequence is TGTGCCAGCAGCTCTACGGGGGGCGGCGGAAGCTCCTATAATTCACCCCTCCACTTT.

The genes are TRBV28 and TRBJ1-2; D ambiguous. The CDR3 extends over 12 amino acids. The germline gives CDR1 MDHEN, CDR2 SYDVKM. Trimming took 3 bases from V and 2 from J, leaving 4 bases between them. Here the CDR3 reads CASSFLNYGYTF. The CDR3 bases are TGTGCCAGCAGTTTCCTCAACTATGGCTACACCTTC.

The CDR3 coding sequence is TGCGCCAGCAGTCCGGACAATTTAGGTATGAATGAGCAGTTCTTC. Its protein is CASSPDNLGMNEQFF. This chain links TRBV10-1 with TRBJ2-1, with D possibly matching TRBD1 (5 bases). Germline loops: CDR1 WNHNN, CDR2 SYGVQD (reference sequence). CDR3 length: 15 amino acids. V was trimmed by 5 bases and J by 7 bases, leaving 18 bases between them.

This chain uses TRBV4-1 with TRBJ2-7; 8 nucleotides match TRBD2. V lost 0 bases to trimming and J lost 3 bases; unmatched junction nucleotides: 1. The CDR3 runs to 14 residues. From germline, CDR1 is MGHRA and CDR2 YSYEKL. The CDR3 loop is CASSQEAGGYEQYF. Written as DNA, the CDR3 is TGCGCCAGCAGCCAAGAGGCGGGGGGCTACGAGCAGTACTTC.

This chain uses TRBV5-4 with TRBJ2-3; 10 bases are shared with TRBD2. CDR1 and CDR2 (germline): SGHNT, YYREEE (reference sequence). Trimming at V came to 2 bases and at J to 4 bases, leaving 7 bases not matched to a gene. The CDR3 spans 16 residues. CDR3 nucleotide sequence: TGTGCCAGCAGCTTTTCTAGCGGGGGAGTCCCAGATACGCAGTATTTT. This codes for CASSFSSGGVPDTQYF.

The chain joins TRBV2 to TRBJ2-7, with TRBD2 identical over 13 bases. Trimming at V came to 4 bases and at J to 4 bases, leaving 7 bases not matched to a gene. The CDR3 loop spans 16 amino acids. Germline V CDR1 and CDR2: SNHLY, FYNNEI. The CDR3 DNA reads TGTGCCAGCAGTGGACAGACTAGCGGGAGGAGGTACGAGCAGTACTTC. Its translation is CASSGQTSGRRYEQYF.

The rearrangement joins TRBV30 to TRBJ2-1; 10 bases are shared with TRBD2. This CDR3 region has 15 residues. Germline V lookup: CDR1 GTSNPN, CDR2 SVGIG (reference sequence). V trimming: 0 bases; J trimming: 5 bases; junction bases outside the gene matches: 4. As DNA, the CDR3 is TGTGCCTGGAGTGTTTGGACTAGCGGTAACAATGAGCAGTTCTTC. Residues: CAWSVWTSGNNEQFF.

V is TRBV7-2 and J is TRBJ2-7; 14 positions agree with TRBD2. V lost 6 bases and J lost 0; bases outside the gene matches: 10. The CDR3 has 18 amino acids. Germline assignment: CDR1 SGHTA and CDR2 FQGNSA. The CDR3: CASSTRGLAGASSYEQYF. The CDR3 DNA reads TGTGCCAGCAGTACTAGGGGACTAGCGGGAGCTAGCTCCTACGAGCAGTACTTC. Looking up the rest from reference TRBV7-2 and TRBJ2-7 gives the full variable domain: GAGVSQSPSNKVTEKGKDVELRCDPISGHTALYWYRQSLGQGLEFLIYFQGNSAPDKSGLPSDRFSAERTGGSVSTLTIQRTQQEDSAVYLCASSTRGLAGASSYEQYFGPGTRLTVT.

This clone was observed a handful of times. One end of the junction does not line up with germline, which may come from a read error. The chain couples TRBV7-9 to TRBJ1-1; 7 bases are shared with TRBD1. The CDR3 consists of 15 residues. Germline V gives CDR1 SEHNR, CDR2 FQNEAQ (reference sequence). CDR3 protein: CSSSLLGQMNTEAFF. The CDR3 DNA follows: TGTTCCAGCAGCTTATTGGGACAGATGAACACTGAAGCTTTCTTT.

The V and J genes are TRBV6-5 and TRBJ1-6, with a weak D call TRBD1 (5 bases). The CDR3 is 15 amino acids. Germline V CDR1 and CDR2: MNHEY, SVGAGI. The V gene lost 0 bases and the J gene lost 9 bases, with 12 bases spanning the gap. The CDR3 sequence is CASSYSTQGFSPLHF. CDR3 coding DNA: TGTGCCAGCAGTTACTCGACGCAGGGATTTTCACCCCTCCACTTT.

The rearrangement joins TRBV28 to TRBJ2-7; 7 nucleotides agree with TRBD1. Germline CDR1 reads MDHEN; CDR2 reads SYDVKM. The CDR3 has 14 residues. V trimming: 4 bases; J trimming: 4 bases; junction bases outside the gene matches: 7. The CDR3 is CASSSLDRSYEQYF. The CDR3 bases are TGTGCCAGCAGTTCCCTGGACAGGAGTTACGAGCAGTACTTC.